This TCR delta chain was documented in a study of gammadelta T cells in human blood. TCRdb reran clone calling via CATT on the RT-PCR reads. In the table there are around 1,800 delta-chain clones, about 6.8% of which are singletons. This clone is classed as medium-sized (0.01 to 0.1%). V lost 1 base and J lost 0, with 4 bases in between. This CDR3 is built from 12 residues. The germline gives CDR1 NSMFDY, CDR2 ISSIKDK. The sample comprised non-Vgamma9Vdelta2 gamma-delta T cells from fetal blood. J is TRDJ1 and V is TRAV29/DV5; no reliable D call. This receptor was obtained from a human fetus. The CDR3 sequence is CAASIYTDKLIF. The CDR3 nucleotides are TGTGCAGCAAGCATTTACACCGATAAACTCATCTTT.